The present T cell receptor beta chain was sequenced within a study of neurological immune-mediated disorders. This clonotype was counted a single time. Germline loops: CDR1 MNHEY, CDR2 SVGEGT. The J segment lost 6 bases and the V segment lost 10 bases, leaving 7 bases of the junction unmatched. The CDR3 sequence is 13 residues long. Each CDR3 protein is one row after TCRdb ran MiXCR on the 5' RACE reads. Of 15,000 to 20,000 distinct CDR3 sequences detected, about 22% appear once; the ten largest clones hold about 21%. What was sequenced was PBMCs. The chain uses TRBV6-2 or TRBV6-3 and TRBJ2-3, with TRBD2 matching over 10 bases. The receptor was derived from a man aged 50-59 years in good health. The CDR3: CATRLAGSDTQYF. The CDR3 nucleotides are TGTGCCACCAGACTAGCGGGTTCCGATACGCAGTATTTT.